This is a list of T cell receptor beta chains from one sample in a study of cytomegalovirus exposure and HLA in healthy donors. The method was immunoSEQ multiplex PCR; TCRdb's version includes in-frame clones alone and lacks a portion of them. The repertoire consists of some 130,000 clones, with 75% to 90% occurring once and the leading ten covering around 4.1%. The material sequenced was PBMCs. The receptors originated from a woman aged 40 to 49 in good health and CMV-seronegative. CDR3s include the opening cysteine and the closing phenylalanine or tryptophan.

v_gene | len | CDR3aa
TRBV7-6 | 14 | CASSGRQGTTEAFF
TRBV11-2 | 15 | CASSQAGTRSYEQYF
TRBV7-6 | 16 | CASSQTQGRSGNTIYF
TRBV4-3 | 15 | CASSQTSGGRGAQYF
TRBV4-1 | 18 | CASSQTGTSGGVTYEQYF
TRBV7-2 | 13 | CASSLGPPSEQYF
TRBV4-1 | 15 | CASSQDSNSYNEQFF
TRBV28 | 13 | CASSDSGANVLTF
TRBV7-3 | 18 | CASSSSRDRLSGANVLTF
TRBV14 | 13 | CASSRLGSYEQYF
TRBV29-1 | 9 | CSAEEGYTF
TRBV4-2 | 17 | CASSSLGQGAPNEKLFF
TRBV4-1 | 14 | CASSQARGTVEQYF
TRBV4-1 | 17 | CASSQATGTTTNEKLFF
TRBV28 | 16 | CASTPGLARGNTEAFF
TRBV4-2 | 15 | CASSQAGGASGELFF
TRBV7-2 | 14 | CASSWTGVGTEAFF
TRBV5-8 | 15 | CASSLGQGATDTQYF
TRBV9 | 15 | CASSYNDRGNEKLFF
TRBV6-6 | 15 | CASKNLTGITGELFF
TRBV4-2 | 16 | CASSQVGGANTGELFF
TRBV28 | 14 | CASITGGSAQPQHF
TRBV19 | 13 | CASSMPWTPEAFF
TRBV7-9 | 14 | CSSSLGTGFYEQYF
TRBV7-9 | 14 | CASSFIEGVIEQFF
TRBV21-1 | 15 | CASSTQDRAGGELFF
TRBV18 | 15 | CASSRGGSASYEQYF
TRBV6-5 | 14 | CASSYGGHSYEQYF
TRBV4-1 | 17 | CASSPARDTERQETQYF
TRBV6-5 | 14 | CASSLGRDSNEQFF
TRBV5-1 | 14 | CASSSGTNNQPQHF
TRBV4-2 | 14 | CASSQTGANQPQHF